Listed here are 28 T cell receptor beta chains from one sample, sequenced in a study of cytomegalovirus exposure and HLA in healthy donors. The PCR ran on 60 Vbeta and 13 Jbeta primers. TCRdb keeps only in-frame clones here, not all; method: immunoSEQ multiplex PCR. The sample contains about 140,000 clones, about four fifths of which appear only once. The source material was PBMCs. The receptors derive from a male donor in good health and CMV-seronegative.

This chain links TRBV7-8 with TRBJ2-1; TRBD1 agrees at 10 bases. This CDR3 has 17 amino acids. From germline, CDR1 is SGHVS and CDR2 FQNEAQ. V gave up 5 bases and J gave up 0 bases; unmatched junction bases: 7. CDR3 bases: TGTGCCAGCAGCGCTCGGACAGGGGGAGACTCCTACAATGAGCAGTTCTTC. Encoded protein: CASSARTGGDSYNEQFF.

V usage is TRBV25-1 and J usage is TRBJ1-5; 9 bases align to TRBD1. The CDR3 runs to 15 residues. Trimming took 3 bases from V and 4 from J; bases not matched to a gene: 4. Germline lookup yields CDR1 MGHDK and CDR2 SYGVNS. The CDR3 DNA sequence: TGTGCCAGCAGTGACCCGGACAGGGGAAATCAGCCCCAGCATTTT. This encodes CASSDPDRGNQPQHF.

The chain combines TRBV7-8 with TRBJ1-1; D is possibly TRBD1 (5 bases). Germline CDR1 and CDR2: SGHVS and FQNEAQ. V lost 1 base and J 4 bases, leaving 16 bases between the germline ends. This CDR3 is 16 amino acids long. CDR3 nucleotide sequence: TGTGCCAGCAGCTTAGTTGGTGGCAGGGCCCCCACTGAAGCTTTCTTT. Its translation: CASSLVGGRAPTEAFF.

The CDR3 spells CASGGGGSYEQYF. CDR3 coding DNA: TGTGCCAGCGGGGGGGGCGGCTCCTACGAGCAGTACTTC. The V call is TRBV7-2, the J call TRBJ2-7, with D possibly TRBD2 on 7 matching bases. The CDR3 totals 13 residues. V lost 8 bases to trimming and J lost 0 bases, with 11 bases between them. Germline V gene lookup returns CDR1 SGHTA and CDR2 FQGNSA.

The chain uses TRBV19 and TRBJ1-6; 11 nucleotides line up with TRBD1. The length of the CDR3 is 18 residues. Germline values: CDR1 LNHDA, CDR2 SQIVND (reference sequence). Trimming removed 4 bases from V and 7 bases from J; junction bases left unmatched: 12. In DNA form, the CDR3 reads TGTGCCAGTAGTACAAAAGTGGGGGGACAGGGGGGAAATTCACCCCTCCACTTT. Amino acid sequence: CASSTKVGGQGGNSPLHF.

This clone was found once. V usage is TRBV6-5 and J usage is TRBJ2-3, with D maybe TRBD1 (6 bases). CDR3 length: 14 residues. Germline V gene sequence: CDR1 MNHEY, CDR2 SVGAGI. Trimming took off 0 bases at V and 5 bases at J, with 9 bases between the two ends. The CDR3 region is CASSYSRGGDTQYF. The CDR3 DNA is TGTGCCAGCAGTTACTCCCGAGGGGGAGATACGCAGTATTTT.

The chain employs TRBV29-1 and TRBJ1-2; D is possibly TRBD1 (6 bases). The CDR3 length is 12 residues. Germline assignment: CDR1 SQVTM and CDR2 ANQGSEA. V gave up 4 bases and J gave up 4 bases, with 10 bases separating them. Here the CDR3 DNA reads TGCAGCGTTGTACAGGACAGCTATGGCTACACCTTC. This translates into CSVVQDSYGYTF.

This clone was counted a single time. V usage is TRBV4-3 and J usage is TRBJ2-2; possible D gene TRBD2, 5 bases. The germline V gene encodes CDR1 LGHNA and CDR2 YSLEER. V shed 1 base and J shed 1 base, with 10 bases lying between them. The CDR3 totals 16 residues. CDR3 nucleotides: TGCGCCAGCAGCCAAGTCGGACTCCTGAACACCGGGGAGCTGTTTTTT. It encodes CASSQVGLLNTGELFF.

The V call is TRBV27, the J call TRBJ2-6; 9 bases fit TRBD1. V was pared by 6 bases and J by 4 bases, with 10 bases of the junction left unmatched. The CDR3 contains 17 residues. Germline assignment: CDR1 MNHEY and CDR2 SMNVEV (reference sequence). In DNA, the CDR3 is TGTGCCAGCAGCCCCGGGACAGGGAAATCCGGGGCCAACGTCCTGACTTTC. It is translated as CASSPGTGKSGANVLTF.

This chain links TRBV6-1 with TRBJ1-5; D call uncertain. The CDR3 contains 15 residues. CDR1 MNHNS and CDR2 SASEGT come from the germline V gene. V lost 1 base, J lost 6 bases, and 13 bases lay in between. The CDR3 coding sequence is TGTGCCAGCAGTGAAGGGCCGAGTCGGGGTCAGCCCCAGCATTTT. Residues: CASSEGPSRGQPQHF.

The V gene is TRBV30, the J gene TRBJ1-6, with D possibly matching TRBD1 (5 bases). The CDR3 covers 18 residues. V dropped 0 bases and J dropped 0 bases, with 15 bases sitting between them. Germline loops: CDR1 GTSNPN, CDR2 SVGIG (reference sequence). CDR3 nucleotides: TGTGCCTGGAGTGTACGTGGAGGGGTAAGCTCCTATAATTCACCCCTCCACTTT. This translates into CAWSVRGGVSSYNSPLHF.

The chain has TRBV7-9 and TRBJ1-1, with D possibly being TRBD1 (5 bases). CDR3 length equals 19 residues. The V end was cut by 6 bases, the J end by 1 base, with 27 bases between. CDR1 and CDR2 from the germline V gene are SEHNR and FQNEAQ (reference sequence). This chain's CDR3 is CASRQTSTGGKGKNTEAFF. CDR3 in DNA: TGTGCCAGCAGACAAACCTCAACAGGAGGGAAGGGAAAGAACACTGAAGCTTTCTTT.

The genes are TRBV6-5 and TRBJ2-4; tentatively, D is TRBD1 (5 bases). Trimming pared 0 bases from V and 5 bases from J, leaving 5 bases between. The CDR3 totals 13 residues. CDR1 is MNHEY and CDR2 is SVGAGI in the germline V gene. This chain's CDR3 is CASSYSRENIQYF. In DNA form, the CDR3 reads TGTGCCAGCAGTTACTCCAGGGAAAACATTCAGTACTTC.

V gene TRBV5-8 combines with J gene TRBJ2-7; D may be TRBD1 (6 bases). Trimming removed 1 base at V and 10 bases at J, with 15 bases between. The CDR3 consists of 13 residues. The germline gives CDR1 SGHTS, CDR2 YDEGEE. The CDR3 DNA reads as TGTGCCAGCAGCTTGTTCATGGGGGCAGGTCAGTACTTC. This sequence encodes CASSLFMGAGQYF.

V gene TRBV5-6 combines with J gene TRBJ2-2; possible D gene TRBD2, 6 bases. Germline CDR1 reads SGHDT; CDR2 reads YYEEEE. The CDR3 is 13 residues long. The V and J ends lost 0 bases and 8 bases respectively, with 8 bases between them. CDR3 region: CASSLGGAGELFF. CDR3 in DNA: TGTGCCAGCAGCTTGGGCGGGGCGGGGGAGCTGTTTTTT.

The V gene is TRBV2, the J gene TRBJ2-7; TRBD1 matches at 9 bases. This CDR3 is 17 amino acids long. After removal of 4 bases from V and 2 bases from J, the junction contained 12 bases not matched to a gene. Germline V gene sequence: CDR1 SNHLY, CDR2 FYNNEI. The DNA for the CDR3 is TGTGCCAGCAGTGCCCACCGGGACAGGGCGAGAGCCTACGAGCAGTACTTC. This translates into CASSAHRDRARAYEQYF.

The V and J genes are TRBV4-2 and TRBJ2-3; 12 nucleotides match TRBD2. CDR3 size: 16 residues. V lost 6 bases to trimming and J lost 0 bases; unmatched junction nucleotides: 4. Germline values: CDR1 LGHNA, CDR2 YNFKEQ. The CDR3 is CASRLAGGPSTDTQYF. CDR3 nucleotides: TGTGCCAGCAGACTAGCGGGGGGACCCAGCACAGATACGCAGTATTTT.

The chain couples TRBV6-5 to TRBJ1-2; D gene uncertain. Trimming took 7 bases from V and 6 from J, leaving 12 bases between them. CDR1 MNHEY and CDR2 SVGAGI come from the germline V gene. This CDR3 is 12 amino acids long. The CDR3 reads CASTETVNGYTF. CDR3 sequence (DNA): TGTGCCAGCACCGAAACAGTCAATGGCTACACCTTC.

The table lists this clone with a count of one. The chain recombines TRBV5-1 with TRBJ2-5; tentatively, D is TRBD2 (5 bases). Trimming removed 4 bases at V and 2 bases at J, with 15 bases between. Germline V gene lookup returns CDR1 SGHRS and CDR2 YFSETQ. The CDR3 extends over 15 amino acids. For the CDR3, the DNA is TGCGCCAGCAGCCATTTAGCGAAAAATCAAGAGACCCAGTACTTC. It translates to CASSHLAKNQETQYF.

The rearrangement links TRBV30 to TRBJ2-2; the D is unclear. V was cut by 2 bases and J by 3 bases, with 13 bases left in between. There are 15 residues in the CDR3. The germline V gene has CDR1 GTSNPN and CDR2 SVGIG (reference sequence). CDR3 coding DNA: TGTGCCTGGAGTTCACGGGTCTTCGACACCGGGGAGCTGTTTTTT. Translated: CAWSSRVFDTGELFF.

The V gene is TRBV7-2, the J gene TRBJ2-5, with D tentatively TRBD2 (5 bases). The germline V gene has CDR1 SGHTA and CDR2 FQGNSA. Trimming took off 5 bases at V and 2 bases at J, with 12 bases between the two ends. CDR3 length: 14 amino acids. The CDR3 loop is CASSRRGLQETQYF. The CDR3 DNA follows: TGTGCCAGCAGCCGACGAGGACTGCAAGAGACCCAGTACTTC.

The genes are TRBV25-1 and TRBJ1-6; D is unclear. V shed 8 bases and J shed 4 bases, with 12 bases lying between them. Germline assignment: CDR1 MGHDK and CDR2 SYGVNS. The length of the CDR3 is 14 residues. CDR3 amino acids: CASRGETYNSPLHF. Here the CDR3 DNA reads TGTGCCAGCCGCGGGGAAACTTATAATTCACCCCTCCACTTT.

The rearrangement links TRBV27 to TRBJ2-7; tentatively, D is TRBD1 (5 bases). Germline V gene lookup returns CDR1 MNHEY and CDR2 SMNVEV (reference sequence). The CDR3 is 16 amino acids. The V end was cut by 2 bases, the J end by 3 bases, with 17 bases between. The CDR3 coding sequence is TGTGCCAGCAGTTTAGCGTTCCAGGGTGCCCTCTACGAGCAGTACTTC. Translation gives CASSLAFQGALYEQYF.

V and J are TRBV18 and TRBJ2-7; D gene uncertain. CDR1 and CDR2 from the germline V gene are KGHSH and LQKENI. V was trimmed by 3 bases and J by 4 bases, leaving 10 bases between them. The CDR3 contains 13 residues. The CDR3, as DNA: TGTGCCAGCTCACCCGCCCCCCAGTACGAGCAGTACTTC. Its translation: CASSPAPQYEQYF.

The rearrangement joins TRBV20-1 to TRBJ1-1; D not resolved. The CDR3 sequence is 11 residues long. The V gene's germline CDR1 is DFQATT and CDR2 SNEGSKA (reference sequence). The CDR3 sequence: CSYIVNTEAFF. For the CDR3, the DNA is TGCAGCTATATCGTGAACACTGAAGCTTTCTTT.

The V gene is TRBV5-6, the J gene TRBJ2-7; D might be TRBD2 (6 bases). CDR1 and CDR2 from the germline V gene are SGHDT and YYEEEE. The CDR3 is made up of 16 amino acids. V lost 6 bases to trimming and J lost 2 bases, with 21 bases between them. This CDR3 is CASTESRDLTTYEQYF. The CDR3 DNA reads TGTGCCAGCACCGAAAGCCGGGACTTAACTACCTACGAGCAGTACTTC.

The chain uses TRBV7-2 and TRBJ2-7, with 9 positions matching TRBD1. The CDR3 totals 15 residues. Germline CDR1 and CDR2: SGHTA and FQGNSA. The V gene end was trimmed by 3 bases and the J gene end by 2 bases; junction bases not matched to a gene: 5. CDR3 sequence: CASSFGTGTTYEQYF. The CDR3 nucleotides read TGTGCCAGCAGCTTTGGGACAGGGACCACCTACGAGCAGTACTTC.

The genes are TRBV4-3 and TRBJ1-1; TRBD1 matches 10 bases. The junction had 2 bases not matched to a gene; V was cut back by 0 bases and J by 1 base. This CDR3 is 16 amino acids long. Germline V gene sequence: CDR1 LGHNA, CDR2 YSLEER. CDR3 nucleotide sequence: TGCGCCAGCAGCCAAGATCGGACAGGGGGGAACACTGAAGCTTTCTTT. It specifies CASSQDRTGGNTEAFF.